A selection of T cell receptor beta chains follows, all from one sample in a study of beta chain features in type 1 diabetes. Sequenced by immunoSEQ multiplex PCR; TCRdb stores in-frame clones only, minus some. The sample has hundreds of thousands of clones; 68% are singletons. Sample: naive CD4+ T cells from blood. These receptors were obtained from a man between 25 and 39 years old in good health. Each CDR3 is given with its conserved first and last residue. The D gene is left open where the match is weak. Only some rows state a clone size, as once, few, many or a class for expanded clones.

j_call d_call clone_size v_call cdr3_aa cdr3_nt
TRBJ2-2 TRBD1 . TRBV7-2 CASSRDSTGELFF TGTGCCAGCAGTCGGGACAGCACCGGGGAGCTGTTTTTT
TRBJ2-3 . . TRBV25-1 CASRKTDTQYF TGTGCCAGCAGGAAGACAGATACGCAGTATTTT
TRBJ2-1 TRBD2 few TRBV10-3 CATTSGPVNYNEQFF TGTGCCACCACTAGCGGGCCCGTAAATTACAATGAGCAGTTCTTC
TRBJ1-1 TRBD1 . TRBV30 CAWTRDRGGTEAFF TGTGCCTGGACCCGGGACAGGGGGGGCACTGAAGCTTTCTTT
TRBJ2-4 . . TRBV29-1 CSVEQGLAKNIQYF TGCAGCGTTGAACAGGGGCTAGCCAAAAACATTCAGTACTTC
TRBJ2-1 . . TRBV28 CASSSLLVGTSYNEQFF TGTGCCAGCAGTTCCCTGTTAGTCGGCACCTCCTACAATGAGCAGTTCTTC
TRBJ2-7 . . TRBV11-2 CASGQTATYEQYF TGTGCCAGCGGACAGACCGCAACCTACGAGCAGTACTTC
TRBJ2-2 . . TRBV19 CASSSGELFF TGTGCCAGTAGTTCCGGGGAGCTGTTTTTT
TRBJ2-1 TRBD2 once TRBV2 CASSEMRGGYNEQFF TGTGCCAGCAGTGAAATGCGGGGGGGTTACAATGAGCAGTTCTTC
TRBJ2-6 . . TRBV28 CASDGSFPRSGANVLTF TGTGCCAGTGACGGATCCTTCCCACGTTCTGGGGCCAACGTCCTGACTTTC
TRBJ2-3 TRBD1 once TRBV10-3 CAISKSGQGDTQYF TGTGCCATCAGCAAATCCGGACAGGGGGATACGCAGTATTTT
TRBJ2-7 . few TRBV21-1 CASISVGRRGYEQYF TGTGCCAGCATCTCTGTGGGGCGGAGGGGGTACGAGCAGTACTTC
TRBJ2-7 . once TRBV7-9 CASSLNGNEQYF TGTGCCAGCAGCTTGAACGGAAACGAGCAGTACTTC
TRBJ1-6 . . TRBV15 CATSRDGGRNSPLHF TGTGCCACCAGCAGAGATGGGGGTCGCAATTCACCCCTCCACTTT
TRBJ1-1 . . TRBV7-9 CASSPGGEAFF TGTGCCAGCAGCCCGGGTGGGGAAGCTTTCTTT
TRBJ2-2 . . TRBV29-1 CSVEDRGGELFF TGCAGCGTTGAAGATCGTGGGGGGGAGCTGTTTTTT
TRBJ2-7 . . TRBV29-1 CSVEAQGLTYEQYF TGCAGCGTTGAAGCACAGGGACTAACCTACGAGCAGTACTTC
TRBJ2-6 . . TRBV6-5 CASSYVGSGANVLTF TGTGCCAGCAGTTACGTGGGCTCTGGGGCCAACGTCCTGACTTTC
TRBJ2-7 . . TRBV29-1 CSVSQGSSYEQYF TGCAGCGTGTCTCAGGGAAGCTCCTACGAGCAGTACTTC
TRBJ2-1 . . TRBV4-3 CASSQFMRVHEQFF TGCGCCAGCAGCCAATTCATGCGGGTACATGAGCAGTTCTTC
TRBJ2-1 . . TRBV30 CAWTGAEISYNEQFF TGTGCCTGGACAGGGGCCGAGATATCCTACAATGAGCAGTTCTTC
TRBJ2-1 . . TRBV29-1 CSVGFRDEQFF TGCAGCGTTGGGTTCAGGGATGAGCAGTTCTTC
TRBJ1-2 . . TRBV25-1 CASSEPSYGYTF TGTGCCAGCAGTGAACCCAGCTATGGCTACACCTTC